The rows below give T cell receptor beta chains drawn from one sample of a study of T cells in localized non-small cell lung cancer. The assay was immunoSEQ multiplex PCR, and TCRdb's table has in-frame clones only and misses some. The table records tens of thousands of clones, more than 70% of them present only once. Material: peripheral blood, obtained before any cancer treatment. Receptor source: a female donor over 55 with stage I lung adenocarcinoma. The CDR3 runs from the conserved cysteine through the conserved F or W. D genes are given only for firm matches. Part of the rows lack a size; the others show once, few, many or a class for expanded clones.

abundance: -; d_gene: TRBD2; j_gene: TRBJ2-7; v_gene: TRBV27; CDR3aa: CASSPPGLAGGDMGEQYF; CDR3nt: TGTGCCAGCAGTCCTCCGGGACTAGCGGGAGGGGATATGGGCGAGCAGTACTTC
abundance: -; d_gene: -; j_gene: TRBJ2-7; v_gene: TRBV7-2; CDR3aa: CASSGLGSGEQYF; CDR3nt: TGTGCCAGCAGCGGATTAGGGTCGGGGGAGCAGTACTTC
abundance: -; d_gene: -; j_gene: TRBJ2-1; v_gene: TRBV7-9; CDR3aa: CASSLARGDDEQFF; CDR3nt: TGTGCCAGCAGCTTAGCCCGAGGGGACGATGAGCAGTTCTTC
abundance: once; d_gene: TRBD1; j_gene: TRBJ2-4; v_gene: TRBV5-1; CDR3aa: CASSPDRGENIQYF; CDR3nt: TGCGCCAGCAGCCCGGACAGGGGGGAAAACATTCAGTACTTC
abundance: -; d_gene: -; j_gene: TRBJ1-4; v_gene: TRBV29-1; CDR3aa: CSVFPTGSFEKLFF; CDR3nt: TGCAGCGTTTTCCCCACAGGGTCATTCGAAAAACTGTTTTTT
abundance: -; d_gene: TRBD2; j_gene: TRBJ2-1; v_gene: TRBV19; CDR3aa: CASTRSGERGEQFF; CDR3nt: TGTGCCAGCACCCGTAGCGGGGAGAGGGGTGAGCAGTTCTTC
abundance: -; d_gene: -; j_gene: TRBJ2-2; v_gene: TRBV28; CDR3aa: CASTDPPAGELFF; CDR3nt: TGTGCCAGCACCGATCCACCGGCCGGGGAGCTGTTTTTT
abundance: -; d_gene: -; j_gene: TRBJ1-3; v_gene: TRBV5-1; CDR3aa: CASRGNSGNTIYF; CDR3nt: TGCGCCAGCAGAGGGAACTCTGGAAACACCATATATTTT
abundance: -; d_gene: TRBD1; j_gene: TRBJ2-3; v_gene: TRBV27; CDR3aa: CASSRWGTGLTDTQYF; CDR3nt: TGTGCCAGCAGTCGCTGGGGGACAGGGCTCACAGATACGCAGTATTTT
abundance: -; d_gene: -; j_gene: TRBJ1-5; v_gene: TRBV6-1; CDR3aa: CASVNSPLGPQHF; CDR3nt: TGTGCCAGCGTCAACTCTCCGCTCGGGCCCCAGCATTTT
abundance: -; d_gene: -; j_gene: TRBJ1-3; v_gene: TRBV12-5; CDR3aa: CASGEGISGNTIYF; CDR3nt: TGTGCTAGTGGAGAGGGGATCTCTGGAAACACCATATATTTT
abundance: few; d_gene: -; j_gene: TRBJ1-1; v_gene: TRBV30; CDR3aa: CAWSALDSLNTEAFF; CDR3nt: TGTGCCTGGAGTGCATTGGACAGCTTGAACACTGAAGCTTTCTTT
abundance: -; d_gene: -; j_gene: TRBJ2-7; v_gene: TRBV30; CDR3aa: CAWSPTLPGQGGEQYF; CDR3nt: TGTGCCTGGAGTCCCACCCTCCCGGGACAAGGAGGCGAGCAGTACTTC
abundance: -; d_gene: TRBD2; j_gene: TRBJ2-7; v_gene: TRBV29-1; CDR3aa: CSVLAKTYEQYF; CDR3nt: TGCAGCGTACTAGCGAAAACCTACGAGCAGTACTTC
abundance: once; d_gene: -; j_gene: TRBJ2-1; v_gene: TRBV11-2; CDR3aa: CASSPRGGANEQFF; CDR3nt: TGTGCCAGCAGCCCCAGAGGGGGGGCTAATGAGCAGTTCTTC
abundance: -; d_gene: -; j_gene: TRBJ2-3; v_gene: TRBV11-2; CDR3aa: CASSWGRGTDTQYF; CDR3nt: TGTGCCAGCAGCTGGGGCAGGGGCACAGATACGCAGTATTTT
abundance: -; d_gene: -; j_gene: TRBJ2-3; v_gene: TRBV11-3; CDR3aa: CASSSEGDTQYF; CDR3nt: TGTGCCAGCAGTTCGGAGGGGGATACGCAGTATTTT
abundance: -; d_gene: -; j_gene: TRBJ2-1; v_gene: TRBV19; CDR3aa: CASNTVGYNEQFF; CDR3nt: TGTGCCAGTAATACAGTCGGATACAATGAGCAGTTCTTC
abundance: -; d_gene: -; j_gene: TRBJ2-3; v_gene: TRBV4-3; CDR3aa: CASSQRETVTDTQYF; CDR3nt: TGCGCCAGCAGCCAGCGTGAGACAGTCACAGATACGCAGTATTTT
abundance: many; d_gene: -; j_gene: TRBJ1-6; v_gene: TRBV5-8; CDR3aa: CASSTGNYNSPLHF; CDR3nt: TGTGCCAGCAGCACGGGGAACTATAATTCACCCCTCCACTTT
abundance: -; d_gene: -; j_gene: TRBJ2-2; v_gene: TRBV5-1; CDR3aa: CASSILRASTGELFF; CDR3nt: TGCGCCAGCAGCATCCTAAGGGCCAGCACCGGGGAGCTGTTTTTT
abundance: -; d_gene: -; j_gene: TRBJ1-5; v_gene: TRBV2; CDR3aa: CASSDRKYQPQHF; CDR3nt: TGTGCCAGCAGTGACAGGAAGTATCAGCCCCAGCATTTT
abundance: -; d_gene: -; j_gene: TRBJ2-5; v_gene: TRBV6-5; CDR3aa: CASSYPIDRQETQYF; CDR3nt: TGTGCCAGCAGTTACCCGATCGACAGGCAAGAGACCCAGTACTTC
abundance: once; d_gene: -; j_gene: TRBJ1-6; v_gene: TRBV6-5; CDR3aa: CATKWGSSYNSPLHF; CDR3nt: TGTGCCACCAAATGGGGGAGCTCCTATAATTCACCCCTCCACTTT
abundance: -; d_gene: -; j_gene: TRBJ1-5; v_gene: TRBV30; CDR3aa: CAWSPSYPRDRSNQPQHF; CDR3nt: TGTGCCTGGAGCCCGTCTTACCCTAGGGACCGTAGCAATCAGCCCCAGCATTTT
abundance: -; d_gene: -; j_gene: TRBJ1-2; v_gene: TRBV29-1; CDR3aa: CSVEDQTNGYTF; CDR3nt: TGCAGCGTTGAAGATCAAACGAATGGCTACACCTTC
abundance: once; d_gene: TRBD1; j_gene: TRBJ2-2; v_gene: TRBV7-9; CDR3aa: CASRRSGGRTGELFF; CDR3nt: TGTGCCAGCAGGCGATCAGGGGGTCGGACCGGGGAGCTGTTTTTT
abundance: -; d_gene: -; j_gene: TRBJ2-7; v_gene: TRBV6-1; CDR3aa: CASSSGPAIYEQYF; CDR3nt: TGTGCCAGCAGTTCTGGGCCCGCGATCTACGAGCAGTACTTC
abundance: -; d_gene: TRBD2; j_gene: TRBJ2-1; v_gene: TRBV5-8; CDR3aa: CASSPTGLAGGRSYNEQFF; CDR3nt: TGTGCCAGCAGCCCGACGGGACTAGCGGGAGGCCGATCCTACAATGAGCAGTTCTTC
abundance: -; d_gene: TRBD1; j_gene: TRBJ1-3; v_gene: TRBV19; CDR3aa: CASSIGTGGGNTIYF; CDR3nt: TGTGCCAGTAGTATCGGGACAGGGGGAGGAAACACCATATATTTT
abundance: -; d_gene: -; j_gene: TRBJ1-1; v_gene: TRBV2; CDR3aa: CASCGLPNTEAFF; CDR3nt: TGTGCCAGCTGTGGACTGCCGAACACTGAAGCTTTCTTT